This T cell receptor (beta chain) was identified in a study of T-cell reconstitution after alpha-beta-depleted transplantation in children. This CDR3 region has 15 residues. V lost 1 base, J lost 0 bases, and 9 bases lay in between. CDR1 LGHNA and CDR2 YSLEER come from the germline V gene. Whole-study results and caveats: It was surviving recipient T cells and thymic progenitors that gave some patients high TCRbeta diversity at day 60. Hyperexpanded clones declined; after one year, newly produced T cells mostly supplied diversity. The study reportedly traced alpha-beta T cells about two months after transplant to several hundred expanded graft clones.

This sample's TCRbeta library carried unique molecular identifier barcodes. TCRdb used MiXCR to reprocess the PCR reads, holding one entry per CDR3 protein. The sample includes 250,000 to 300,000 distinct CDR3 sequences, 9.5% to 13% seen only once; the top ten take 23%. A note on this clonotype: Antigen: not known.

This TCR was sampled from a male patient under 10 years old who had a stem cell transplant for chronic granulomatous disease, so the T cells may come from the graft donor. The chain is built from TRBV4-3 and TRBJ2-5; D may be TRBD1 (5 bases). Sequenced here: peripheral blood, sampled 180 days after TCRalphabeta/CD19-depleted stem cell transplant. DNA of the CDR3: TGCGCCAGCAGCCAAGGGACACTTTACCAAGAGACCCAGTACTTC. Translation: CASSQGTLYQETQYF.